The 21 T cell receptor beta chains reported below all come from one sample, sequenced in a study of regulatory T cells in long-lasting Graves disease. Time point denoted: persistent/refractory GD, antithyroid drugs over 5 years with positive TRAb. The TCR library used RNA extracted from PBMCs. For TCR beta, libraries came from iRepertoire HTBI primers and Arm-PCR of CDR3 regions. TCRdb fed the multiplex PCR reads into MiXCR, producing one record per CDR3 protein. The table shows more than 650,000 distinct CDR3 sequences, with around 30% occurring only once. Here the sequenced sample was peripheral blood mononuclear cells (PBMCs), taken when the disease was refractory, from a patient treated with antithyroid drugs. The receptors shown here come from a female donor with Graves disease.

This clonotype has just a few counts. The gene calls are TRBV19 and TRBJ1-2, with D unclear. Trimming removed 3 bases at V and 4 bases at J, with 6 bases between. Germline-derived CDR1 and CDR2 are LNHDA and SQIVND (reference sequence). This CDR3 is 12 amino acids long. The CDR3 protein is CASSIASYGYTF. CDR3 bases: TGTGCCAGTAGTATTGCGTCCTATGGCTACACCTTC.

This chain's CDR3 is CASSPQGNLYEQYF. In nucleotides, the CDR3 is TGTGCCAGCAGCCCACAGGGGAACCTCTACGAGCAGTACTTC. The V call is TRBV28, the J call TRBJ2-7; 7 nucleotides align to TRBD1. Germline values: CDR1 MDHEN, CDR2 SYDVKM. The CDR3 covers 14 residues. Trimming at V came to 6 bases and at J to 3 bases, leaving 8 bases not matched to a gene.

This clonotype was observed a few times. In DNA form, the CDR3 reads TGTGCCAGCAGGGAGGGGGGGGCTTTTCAGCCCCAGCATTTT. Its translation: CASREGGAFQPQHF. V gene TRBV28 combines with J gene TRBJ1-5; TRBD1 is a possible D gene (6 bases). Germline lookup yields CDR1 MDHEN and CDR2 SYDVKM. The V end was cut by 6 bases, the J end by 6 bases, with 15 bases between. The CDR3 is made up of 14 amino acids.

A remark on this clonotype: This CDR3 is missing its conserved last phenylalanine or tryptophan, likely due to a read error. The chain is built from TRBV7-9 and TRBJ1-6, with D tentatively TRBD1 (5 bases). In germline, CDR1 is SEHNR, CDR2 FQNEAQ (reference sequence). The CDR3 contains 15 residues. Trimming cost V 5 bases and J 0 bases, with 8 bases left between them. CDR3 region: CASSRGSSYNSPLHL. CDR3 sequence (DNA): TGTGCCAGCAGCCGGGGGAGCTCCTATAATTCACCCCTCCACTTG.

Note on this clonotype: A much larger clonotype is one base distant, so this may be a read error. This likely comes from a read error, as the CDR3 has no conserved phenylalanine or tryptophan at its end. The gene calls are TRBV6-2 or TRBV6-3 and TRBJ2-7, with D perhaps matching TRBD1 or TRBD2 (5 bases each). CDR3 length: 15 residues. Trimming pared 2 bases from V and 0 bases from J, leaving 11 bases between. The germline V gene has CDR1 MNHEY and CDR2 SVGEGT. In DNA, the CDR3 is TGTGCCAGCAGTTACCGGGGCCCGAGCTCCTACGAGCAGTACCTC. Its translation: CASSYRGPSSYEQYL.

The chain links TRBV19 to TRBJ2-7; D is unresolved. CDR3 size: 16 residues. The germline V gene encodes CDR1 LNHDA and CDR2 SQIVND (reference sequence). V lost 5 bases and J lost 3, with 20 bases in between. Written as DNA, the CDR3 is TGTGCCAGTAGTTCCCCCCCGGGTGGAGACTTCTACGAGCAGTACTTC. Amino acid sequence: CASSSPPGGDFYEQYF.

In its sample, this clonotype was seen many times. The rearrangement uses TRBV2 and TRBJ1-1, with D unresolved. Germline V gene data show CDR1 as SNHLY and CDR2 as FYNNEI. V was shortened by 5 bases and J by 11 bases, with 15 bases between the two germline ends. This CDR3 contains 12 residues. For the CDR3, the DNA is TGTGCCAGCAGTTACCACACAACATGGGCTTTCTTT. It specifies CASSYHTTWAFF.

This clonotype came up many times. This chain uses TRBV12-3 or TRBV12-4 with TRBJ1-5; D is perhaps TRBD1 (6 bases). V lost 7 bases to trimming and J lost 0 bases, with 10 bases between them. The CDR3 spans 14 residues. The CDR3 spells CASKRGNSNQPQHF. CDR3 nucleotides: TGTGCCAGCAAGAGGGGGAATAGCAATCAGCCCCAGCATTTT.

The chain carries TRBV7-9 and TRBJ1-1; 7 bases are a match to TRBD1. The CDR3 has 16 amino acids. Germline V gene sequence: CDR1 SEHNR, CDR2 FQNEAQ (reference sequence). After removal of 5 bases from V and 1 base from J, the junction contained 10 bases not matched to a gene. The CDR3 sequence: CASSPILGGPNTEAFF. CDR3 nucleotides: TGTGCCAGCAGCCCCATTTTAGGGGGCCCGAACACTGAAGCTTTCTTT. Using reference TRBV7-9 and TRBJ1-1 for the parts outside the CDR3, the full variable domain is DTGVSQNPRHKITKRGQNVTFRCDPISEHNRLYWYRQTLGQGPEFLTYFQNEAQLEKSRLLSDRFSAERPKGSFSTLEIQRTEQGDSAMYLCASSPILGGPNTEAFFGQGTRLTVV.

This clonotype has more than one count but fewer than ten. The DNA of the CDR3 is TGTGCCAGCAGCCCCCAGCGGGGAGGAGGGGAGCTGTTTTTT. Translation: CASSPQRGGGELFF. The chain carries TRBV7-3 and TRBJ2-2; 7 nucleotides align to TRBD2. The germline CDR1 and CDR2 sequences are SGHTA and FQGTGA. J lost 8 bases, V lost 5 bases, and 8 bases had no gene match. The CDR3 has 14 residues.

This clonotype was seen at least ten times. The chain carries TRBV5-5 and TRBJ2-5, with 9 bases fitting TRBD2. Germline CDR1 SGHKS, CDR2 YYEKEE (reference sequence). Losses at the gene ends were 1 base for V and 1 base for J; bases not matched to a gene: 11. The CDR3 runs 18 residues. CDR3 nucleotides: TGTGCCAGCAGCTTGTATAGCGGGAGTAGGGGGCCCCAAGAGACCCAGTACTTC. It yields the protein CASSLYSGSRGPQETQYF.

As to this clonotype: One base away lies a much larger clone, so this may be a sequencing read error. V is TRBV27 and J is TRBJ2-5, with a weak D call TRBD1 (6 bases). This CDR3 is built from 16 residues. Looked up from germline, CDR1 is MNHEY and CDR2 is SMNVEV (reference sequence). CDR3 sequence (DNA): TGTGCCAGCAGTTTATTAATGCCGGACAGCCAAGTGACCCAGTACTTC. This translates into CASSLLMPDSQVTQYF.

The sample holds a few counts of this clonotype. The CDR3: CASSLVWGQQDYEQYF. CDR3 nucleotides: TGTGCCAGCAGCTTAGTTTGGGGACAGCAAGACTACGAGCAGTACTTC. The V gene is TRBV11-2, the J gene TRBJ2-7, with 7 positions matching TRBD1. The germline gives CDR1 SGHAT, CDR2 FQNNGV. CDR3 size: 16 residues. The trim removed 1 base at V and 3 bases at J, leaving 9 bases unmatched.

This clonotype was seen a few times. The V and J genes are TRBV6-1 and TRBJ1-1; no clear D gene. From germline, CDR1 is MNHNS and CDR2 SASEGT. With 7 bases removed from V and 1 base from J, the gap between germline ends came to 10 bases. The CDR3 covers 13 residues. DNA for the CDR3: TGTGCCAGCATTAGGGCTGGGAACACTGAAGCTTTCTTT. Translation: CASIRAGNTEAFF.

The chain recombines TRBV15 with TRBJ1-4; D remains unclear. Germline V gene data show CDR1 as LNHNV and CDR2 as YYDKDF (reference sequence). The CDR3 totals 15 residues. Trimming stripped 5 bases from V and 7 bases from J, with 17 bases between. CDR3 bases: TGTGCCACCAGCGGACCCGCTCGGGCATTTGAAAAACTGTTTTTT. This codes for CATSGPARAFEKLFF.

The table lists this clonotype with many counts. The rearrangement uses TRBV12-3 or TRBV12-4 and TRBJ1-4; TRBD1 might be the D (6 bases). Trimming took 2 bases from V and 7 from J, leaving 14 bases between them. The length of the CDR3 is 15 residues. CDR3 residues: CASSLTGKDSEKLFF. CDR3 coding DNA: TGTGCCAGCAGTTTAACAGGGAAGGATAGTGAAAAACTGTTTTTT.

Only a few counts were recorded for this clonotype. In nucleotides, the CDR3 is TGCGCCAGCAGCTTGGTTTCTGGTCTTGAAGCTTTCTTT. Translated: CASSLVSGLEAFF. This chain joins TRBV5-1 and TRBJ1-1; D is undetermined. The V end was cut by 0 bases, the J end by 7 bases, with 10 bases between. Germline CDR1 reads SGHRS; CDR2 reads YFSETQ. The CDR3 consists of 13 residues.

J is TRBJ1-3 and V is TRBV6-1; no reliable D call. Deletions cut 7 bases from V and 6 bases from J, with 13 bases between. Germline V gives CDR1 MNHNS, CDR2 SASEGT. There are 13 residues in the CDR3. CDR3 bases: TGTGCCAGCACCGCTTTAGTGGAAAACACCATATATTTT. Its protein product is CASTALVENTIYF.

At least ten counts were recorded for this clonotype. This chain connects TRBV6-2 or TRBV6-3 to TRBJ1-1, with a tentative D call TRBD1 (5 bases). The CDR3 covers 14 residues. Looked up from germline, CDR1 is MNHEY and CDR2 is SVGEGT. V lost 4 bases, J lost 0 bases, and 9 bases lay in between. CDR3 bases: TGTGCCAGCAGTTCGGGACCTATGAACACTGAAGCTTTCTTT. It translates to CASSSGPMNTEAFF.

This clonotype was counted many times. The chain has TRBV12-3 or TRBV12-4 and TRBJ2-7; no reliable D call. This CDR3 spans 14 amino acids. V lost 5 bases to trimming and J lost 1 base, with 12 bases between them. CDR3 amino acids: CASSQEFRSYEQYF. CDR3 sequence (DNA): TGTGCCAGCAGTCAGGAATTTAGGTCCTACGAGCAGTACTTC.

This clonotype was seen only a few times. The J gene is TRBJ1-1, the V gene TRBV3-1, with D possibly matching TRBD1 (6 bases). V was shortened by 2 bases and J by 4 bases, with 11 bases between the two germline ends. The germline V gene encodes CDR1 LGHDT and CDR2 YNNKEL (reference sequence). The CDR3 has 14 residues. The CDR3 loop is CASSQTGRLTEAFF. DNA of the CDR3: TGTGCCAGCAGCCAAACAGGGCGGCTCACTGAAGCTTTCTTT.